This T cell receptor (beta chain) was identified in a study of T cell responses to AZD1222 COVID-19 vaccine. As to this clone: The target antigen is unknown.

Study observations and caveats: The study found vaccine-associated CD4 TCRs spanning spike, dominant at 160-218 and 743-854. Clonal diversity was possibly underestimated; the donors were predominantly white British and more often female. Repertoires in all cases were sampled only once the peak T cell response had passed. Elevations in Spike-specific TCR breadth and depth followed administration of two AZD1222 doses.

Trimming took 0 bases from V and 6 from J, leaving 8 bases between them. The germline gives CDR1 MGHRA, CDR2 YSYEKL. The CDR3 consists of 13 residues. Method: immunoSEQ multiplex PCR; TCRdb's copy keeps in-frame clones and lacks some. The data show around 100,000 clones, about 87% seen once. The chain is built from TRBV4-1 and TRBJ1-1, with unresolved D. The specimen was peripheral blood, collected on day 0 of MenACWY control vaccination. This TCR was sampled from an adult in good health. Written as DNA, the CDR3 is TGCGCCAGCAGCCAAGATCACGGGGCTGAAGCTTTCTTT. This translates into CASSQDHGAEAFF.